This T cell receptor beta chain was identified in a study of T cells expressing NK-cell markers (dated by TCRdb to 2020 to 2021). Describing the broader study: Several donors provided sorted CD3+CD56+NKG2C+, CD3+CD56+NKG2C- and CD3+CD56-NKG2C+ T-cell subsets, whose TCR beta-chain repertoires were profiled. Seven of the eight sequenced donors were HCMV-seropositive and one was HCMV-seronegative. All eight donors whose samples were sequenced were randomly selected healthy volunteers, three of them men and five women. Libraries were sequenced as 2 x 150 bp reads on Illumina HiSeq 2000/2500, MiSeq or NextSeq. What the work shows at the level of the full study, not this receptor alone: For five or six donors, the dominant CD3+CD56+NKG2C+ clonotypes were among the top 10 CD8+ clonotypes and accounted for about 1.0-7.5% of CD8+ T cells. It remained unclear whether the expanded NKG2C-expressing T cell clones were specific for HCMV antigens. Those dominant clonotypes were again the most abundant among CD3+CD56-NKG2C+ cells in a few donors, at roughly 28.3-60.1%.

As to this clonotype: Its antigen specificity is not known.

Its CDR3 holds 16 amino acids, cysteine through phenylalanine. No coding sequence is recorded. As encoded in the germline V gene (reference sequence), CDR1 is SSHAT while CDR2 is FNYEAQ. TCRdb shows the sequencer as Illumina HiSeq 2000. 5'RACE template switching, by which a universal primer site and unique molecular identifiers were added, was used to make TCR beta cDNA libraries. cDNA synthesis was primed from the TCR beta constant segment and was followed by two successive PCR amplification steps. For the original study's pipeline: MIGEC was used to demultiplex reads and group the reads by UMI, and MiTCR was used to assemble and quantify clonotypes. To remove erroneous sequences, TCR cDNA sequences were retained only when supported by two or more reads. Downstream repertoire analysis used the tcR package, and clonotypes were matched across fractions by CDR3 nucleotide sequence plus V segment. Antigen specificity was annotated against VDJdb with VDJmatch, allowing one amino acid substitution in CDR3. The reads went through TCRdb reprocessing, and each CDR3 protein sequence gets one entry with no DNA. What appears here as the V and J calls and clone size reflects TCRdb's work, not the paper's. The sample table on file contains 350,000 to 450,000 distinct CDR3 sequences. The top ten clones comprise 5.2% of the sample.

To determine HCMV serostatus, a commercial ELISA kit was used to detect HCMV-specific IgG in serum. Ficoll density gradient centrifugation was used to isolate peripheral blood mononuclear cells from blood. The receptor was isolated from a man between 18 and 69 years old in good health. Sequencing used blood T cells: a sorted CD56 or NKG2C T cell subset, CD4+ or CD8+ T cells, or bulk PBMC T cells (not recorded which). The chain is assembled from TRBV7-7 and TRBJ2-3; TCRdb picks TRBD2, but there is no DNA to check that call. The CDR3 protein: CASSPLSGGESDTQYF. The entire variable domain, with the stretches around the CDR3 drawn from the reference TRBV7-7 and TRBJ2-3 proteins, is GAGVSQSPRYKVTKRGQDVTLRCDPISSHATLYWYQQALGQGPEFLTYFNYEAQPDKSGLPSDRFSAERPEGSISTLTIQRTEQRDSAMYRCASSPLSGGESDTQYFGPGTRLTVL.